This T cell receptor beta chain was captured in a study of PD-1 blockade in classical Hodgkin lymphoma. Time point here: cycle 4 day 1 (C4D1), after less than 7 weeks of nivolumab. Following autologous stem cell transplantation, relapse occurred in every patient, and exposure to brentuximab vedotin varied. Study-wide findings and caveats: It was among complete responders that baseline diversity resembled that of newly diagnosed patients. Reports indicated that newly diagnosed patients had lower baseline TCR diversity than healthy donors did. CD4+ but not CD8+ TCR diversity rose significantly by C4D1.

Repertoires were generated with immunoSEQ multiplex PCR, while TCRdb's copy carries only in-frame clones and drops some. Here the sample spans some 96,000 clones, approximately 94% being singletons. Germline-derived CDR1 and CDR2 are GTSNPN and SVGIG (reference sequence). V was clipped by 3 bases and J by 2 bases; unmatched bases: 6. The CDR3 spans 16 residues. Remarks on this clone: Its target is not known.

This sequence joins TRBV30 and TRBJ1-6, with 8 bases aligning to TRBD1. This clonotype was sampled from a human donor with classical Hodgkin lymphoma. The sequencing used peripheral blood mononuclear cells (PBMCs), collected before the fourth cycle of nivolumab. The CDR3 region is CAWRETGVPYNSPLHF. The CDR3 DNA follows: TGTGCCTGGAGAGAGACAGGGGTACCCTATAATTCACCCCTCCACTTT.